This TCR beta chain was identified in a study of blood T cell repertoires in COVID-19. In the source study's methods: Estimates of nucleated cell counts were drawn from the amplification of reference gene primers. Profiled with immunoSEQ multiplex PCR; TCRdb holds only in-frame clones, not every one. That table furnishes V, J and clone size, whereas the DNA furnished D and trimming. There are about 97,000 clones in the sample; 85% occur only once, and about 1.8% lies in the top ten. The receptor was isolated from a woman in her sixties or seventies with active or convalescent COVID-19. Sample: peripheral blood.

In DNA, the CDR3 is TGTGCCAGCAGCCCCCTAGGGCAGGGAACCTACGAGCAGTACTTC. This codes for CASSPLGQGTYEQYF. The chain uses TRBV7-8 and TRBJ2-7, with a possible D match to TRBD1 (5 bases). Per germline, CDR1 SGHVS and CDR2 FQNEAQ. The CDR3 extends over 15 amino acids. V was pared by 5 bases and J by 2 bases, with 16 bases between.